Listed below are T cell receptor beta chains from one sample, sequenced in a study of identifying expanded T cells in peripheral blood. The assay was immunoSEQ multiplex PCR, and TCRdb's table has in-frame clones only and misses some. The data show about 82,000 clones, approximately 90% seen once. The sample taken for sequencing was blood. The receptors stem from a person aged 18 to 75 in good health. CDR3s include the opening cysteine and the closing phenylalanine or tryptophan. A D gene is named only where the DNA matches it firmly. The size of a clone is reported for some rows only, either as once, few or many, or as a class for expanded clones.

clone size: .; V gene: TRBV5-1; D gene: .; J gene: TRBJ2-3; CDR3 protein: CASSLGRSTSTDTQYF; CDR3 DNA: TGCGCCAGCAGCTTGGGGCGCAGCACTAGCACAGATACGCAGTATTTT
clone size: .; V gene: TRBV11-3; D gene: .; J gene: TRBJ2-7; CDR3 protein: CASSYRTPRNYEQYF; CDR3 DNA: TGTGCCAGCAGCTATCGGACCCCTCGGAACTACGAGCAGTACTTC
clone size: .; V gene: TRBV7-2; D gene: .; J gene: TRBJ1-2; CDR3 protein: CASSPRRDGSYTF; CDR3 DNA: TGTGCCAGCAGCCCCCGCAGGGATGGGAGCTACACCTTC
clone size: .; V gene: TRBV11-1; D gene: .; J gene: TRBJ1-1; CDR3 protein: CASSLEQGGTEAFF; CDR3 DNA: TGTGCCAGCAGCTTAGAACAGGGCGGCACTGAAGCTTTCTTT
clone size: .; V gene: TRBV5-6; D gene: .; J gene: TRBJ1-2; CDR3 protein: CASRLGQNLNYGYTF; CDR3 DNA: TGTGCCAGCCGCCTTGGACAGAACCTTAACTATGGCTACACCTTC
clone size: .; V gene: TRBV30; D gene: TRBD1; J gene: TRBJ1-2; CDR3 protein: CAWRGRQGSAYGYTF; CDR3 DNA: TGTGCCTGGAGGGGACGACAGGGTTCTGCCTATGGCTACACCTTC
clone size: .; V gene: TRBV30; D gene: TRBD1; J gene: TRBJ1-2; CDR3 protein: CAWRKRDRDGGYTF; CDR3 DNA: TGTGCCTGGAGGAAAAGGGACAGGGACGGTGGCTACACCTTC
clone size: .; V gene: TRBV5-1; D gene: .; J gene: TRBJ1-1; CDR3 protein: CASSAGTNTEAFF; CDR3 DNA: TGCGCCAGCAGTGCAGGGACAAACACTGAAGCTTTCTTT
clone size: .; V gene: TRBV18; D gene: .; J gene: TRBJ2-1; CDR3 protein: CASSVAEAEYNEQFF; CDR3 DNA: TGTGCCAGCTCAGTAGCGGAGGCCGAATACAATGAGCAGTTCTTC
clone size: .; V gene: TRBV12-5; D gene: TRBD1; J gene: TRBJ2-5; CDR3 protein: CASGLVLGQGRETQYF; CDR3 DNA: TGTGCTAGTGGTTTGGTCCTAGGACAGGGGAGAGAGACCCAGTACTTC
clone size: .; V gene: TRBV19; D gene: .; J gene: TRBJ1-4; CDR3 protein: CASSTVPGVGTNEKLFF; CDR3 DNA: TGTGCCAGTAGTACCGTCCCAGGGGTGGGGACTAATGAAAAACTGTTTTTT
clone size: .; V gene: TRBV7-3; D gene: TRBD2; J gene: TRBJ2-1; CDR3 protein: CASSLNSGTFANEQFF; CDR3 DNA: TGTGCCAGCAGCCTCAATAGCGGGACGTTTGCCAATGAGCAGTTCTTC
clone size: .; V gene: TRBV27; D gene: .; J gene: TRBJ1-1; CDR3 protein: CASSPYRNTEAFF; CDR3 DNA: TGTGCCAGCAGTCCGTACAGAAACACTGAAGCTTTCTTT
clone size: few; V gene: TRBV7-3; D gene: .; J gene: TRBJ1-2; CDR3 protein: CASSLTTAYGYTF; CDR3 DNA: TGTGCCAGCAGCTTAACCACAGCCTATGGCTACACCTTC
clone size: .; V gene: TRBV5-1; D gene: .; J gene: TRBJ1-6; CDR3 protein: CASSTGTVNSPLHF; CDR3 DNA: TGCGCCAGCAGCACCGGGACGGTTAATTCACCCCTCCACTTT
clone size: .; V gene: TRBV19; D gene: TRBD1; J gene: TRBJ2-7; CDR3 protein: CASRRDRGSYEQYF; CDR3 DNA: TGTGCCAGTAGACGGGACAGGGGCTCCTACGAGCAGTACTTC
clone size: .; V gene: TRBV4-1; D gene: TRBD2; J gene: TRBJ2-1; CDR3 protein: CASSQGGGAGSEQFF; CDR3 DNA: TGCGCCAGCAGCCAAGGCGGGGGGGCCGGGAGTGAGCAGTTCTTC
clone size: .; V gene: TRBV28; D gene: .; J gene: TRBJ1-1; CDR3 protein: CASSPLGASMNTEAFF; CDR3 DNA: TGTGCCAGCAGCCCATTGGGGGCCAGTATGAACACTGAAGCTTTCTTT
clone size: .; V gene: TRBV5-4; D gene: .; J gene: TRBJ2-1; CDR3 protein: CASSSRAPNEQFF; CDR3 DNA: TGTGCCAGCAGCTCCCGAGCGCCCAATGAGCAGTTCTTC
clone size: .; V gene: TRBV7-9; D gene: TRBD1; J gene: TRBJ2-1; CDR3 protein: CASRRTGTGNNEQFF; CDR3 DNA: TGTGCCAGCAGGCGTACCGGGACAGGGAACAATGAGCAGTTCTTC
clone size: .; V gene: TRBV18; D gene: .; J gene: TRBJ1-3; CDR3 protein: CASSPPGAGWPTIYF; CDR3 DNA: TGTGCCAGCTCACCACCGGGGGCAGGGTGGCCCACCATATATTTT
clone size: few; V gene: TRBV19; D gene: TRBD1; J gene: TRBJ1-5; CDR3 protein: CASSREGTGGGQPQHF; CDR3 DNA: TGTGCCAGTAGTAGGGAGGGGACAGGGGGCGGACAGCCCCAGCATTTT
clone size: .; V gene: TRBV6-5; D gene: .; J gene: TRBJ2-3; CDR3 protein: CASSYSGKAAPFF; CDR3 DNA: TGTGCCAGCAGTTACTCCGGGAAAGCTGCCCCTTTTTTT
clone size: .; V gene: TRBV5-4; D gene: TRBD1; J gene: TRBJ1-2; CDR3 protein: CASSTRDRANYGYTF; CDR3 DNA: TGTGCCAGCAGCACTCGGGACAGGGCAAACTATGGCTACACCTTC
clone size: .; V gene: TRBV27; D gene: .; J gene: TRBJ1-2; CDR3 protein: CASSLRHSNLYGYTF; CDR3 DNA: TGTGCCAGCAGTTTACGGCACAGTAACCTTTATGGCTACACCTTC
clone size: .; V gene: TRBV19; D gene: TRBD1; J gene: TRBJ1-5; CDR3 protein: CASSIVGQGDQPQHF; CDR3 DNA: TGTGCCAGTAGTATAGTTGGACAGGGGGATCAGCCCCAGCATTTT
clone size: .; V gene: TRBV6-5; D gene: TRBD1; J gene: TRBJ2-7; CDR3 protein: CASSWDRVRYEQYF; CDR3 DNA: TGTGCCAGCAGTTGGGACAGGGTTCGCTACGAGCAGTACTTC
clone size: .; V gene: TRBV30; D gene: .; J gene: TRBJ2-3; CDR3 protein: CAWSVQGRRTDTQYF; CDR3 DNA: TGTGCCTGGAGTGTACAGGGGAGGAGGACAGATACGCAGTATTTT
clone size: .; V gene: TRBV11-2; D gene: TRBD1; J gene: TRBJ1-1; CDR3 protein: CASSSTGKGEAFF; CDR3 DNA: TGTGCCAGCAGCTCGACAGGGAAGGGTGAAGCTTTCTTT
clone size: once; V gene: TRBV5-1; D gene: .; J gene: TRBJ1-2; CDR3 protein: CASSLEGVSTDYGYTF; CDR3 DNA: TGCGCCAGCAGCTTGGAAGGGGTCAGTACGGACTATGGCTACACCTTC
clone size: many; V gene: TRBV5-4; D gene: .; J gene: TRBJ2-1; CDR3 protein: CASTVPEYNEQFF; CDR3 DNA: TGTGCCAGCACCGTACCGGAATACAATGAGCAGTTCTTC
clone size: .; V gene: TRBV7-3; D gene: TRBD1; J gene: TRBJ2-7; CDR3 protein: CASSPGQGPYEQYF; CDR3 DNA: TGTGCCAGCAGCCCGGGACAGGGACCCTACGAGCAGTACTTC
clone size: .; V gene: TRBV30; D gene: .; J gene: TRBJ2-7; CDR3 protein: CAWSGPLGGSSSYEQYF; CDR3 DNA: TGTGCCTGGAGTGGACCCCTCGGGGGCAGTAGCTCCTACGAGCAGTACTTC
clone size: .; V gene: TRBV6-5; D gene: .; J gene: TRBJ1-5; CDR3 protein: CASSPQGSNQPQHF; CDR3 DNA: TGTGCCAGCAGTCCGCAGGGTAGCAATCAGCCCCAGCATTTT
clone size: .; V gene: TRBV7-9; D gene: TRBD1; J gene: TRBJ2-1; CDR3 protein: CASSFRDRGANEQFF; CDR3 DNA: TGTGCCAGCAGCTTCCGGGACAGGGGAGCCAATGAGCAGTTCTTC
clone size: .; V gene: TRBV21-1; D gene: .; J gene: TRBJ2-5; CDR3 protein: CASSTKGLRGETQYF; CDR3 DNA: TGTGCCAGCAGCACCAAGGGTCTCAGGGGAGAGACCCAGTACTTC
clone size: .; V gene: TRBV30; D gene: TRBD2; J gene: TRBJ2-7; CDR3 protein: CAWSKGEGLEQYF; CDR3 DNA: TGTGCCTGGAGTAAAGGGGAGGGCCTCGAGCAGTACTTC
clone size: .; V gene: TRBV5-1; D gene: TRBD1; J gene: TRBJ1-1; CDR3 protein: CASSLTGVTNTEAFF; CDR3 DNA: TGCGCCAGCAGCTTGACAGGGGTCACGAACACTGAAGCTTTCTTT
clone size: .; V gene: TRBV19; D gene: .; J gene: TRBJ1-5; CDR3 protein: CASRNEGDQPQHF; CDR3 DNA: TGTGCCAGTAGGAACGAGGGGGATCAGCCCCAGCATTTT
clone size: .; V gene: TRBV2; D gene: .; J gene: TRBJ1-1; CDR3 protein: CASSVNTEAFF; CDR3 DNA: TGTGCCAGCAGTGTGAACACTGAAGCTTTCTTT
clone size: .; V gene: TRBV15; D gene: .; J gene: TRBJ2-1; CDR3 protein: CASTDGYNEQFF; CDR3 DNA: TGTGCCTCAACGGACGGTTACAATGAGCAGTTCTTC
clone size: few; V gene: TRBV5-1; D gene: .; J gene: TRBJ1-2; CDR3 protein: CASSLGTVSQGYTF; CDR3 DNA: TGCGCCAGCAGCTTGGGCACAGTTTCCCAGGGCTACACCTTC
clone size: once; V gene: TRBV9; D gene: TRBD2; J gene: TRBJ2-3; CDR3 protein: CASSAGLGTDTQYF; CDR3 DNA: TGTGCCAGCAGCGCCGGACTAGGCACAGATACGCAGTATTTT
clone size: .; V gene: TRBV5-4; D gene: TRBD1; J gene: TRBJ1-1; CDR3 protein: CASSIPTGGKTEAFF; CDR3 DNA: TGTGCCAGCAGCATACCGACAGGGGGTAAGACTGAAGCTTTCTTT
clone size: .; V gene: TRBV14; D gene: TRBD1; J gene: TRBJ2-1; CDR3 protein: CASSPYPGQGRNEQFF; CDR3 DNA: TGTGCCAGCAGCCCCTACCCGGGACAGGGACGCAATGAGCAGTTCTTC
clone size: few; V gene: TRBV7-6; D gene: .; J gene: TRBJ1-4; CDR3 protein: CASSYSGGNNEKLFF; CDR3 DNA: TGTGCCAGCAGCTACTCGGGGGGAAATAATGAAAAACTGTTTTTT
clone size: .; V gene: TRBV29-1; D gene: TRBD2; J gene: TRBJ2-3; CDR3 protein: CSVVGAAGGWGDTQYF; CDR3 DNA: TGCAGCGTTGTTGGGGCGGCGGGAGGATGGGGAGATACGCAGTATTTT
clone size: .; V gene: TRBV10-3; D gene: .; J gene: TRBJ2-7; CDR3 protein: CAISDADSQGYEQYF; CDR3 DNA: TGTGCCATCAGTGATGCGGACAGCCAGGGCTACGAGCAGTACTTC
clone size: .; V gene: TRBV18; D gene: TRBD2; J gene: TRBJ2-1; CDR3 protein: CASQPGGYNEQFF; CDR3 DNA: TGTGCCAGCCAGCCCGGGGGGTACAATGAGCAGTTCTTC
clone size: .; V gene: TRBV18; D gene: .; J gene: TRBJ2-3; CDR3 protein: CASSPAGFSTDTQYF; CDR3 DNA: TGTGCCAGCTCACCAGCGGGTTTTAGCACAGATACGCAGTATTTT
clone size: .; V gene: TRBV27; D gene: .; J gene: TRBJ1-1; CDR3 protein: CASSLWGNTEAFF; CDR3 DNA: TGTGCCAGCAGTTTGTGGGGGAACACTGAAGCTTTCTTT